These 17 T cell receptor beta chains came from one sample sequenced in a study of shared clonotypes between healthy human individuals. TCRdb's table, derived via immunoSEQ multiplex PCR, lists solely in-frame clones and lacks some. The sample has about 2,200,000 clones, about 93% seen once; the top ten hold under 2%. Naive-designated CD8 cells lacked CD45RO, were positively enriched for CCR7, and omitted terminally differentiated effector memory CD45RA+ cells. Sequenced input: naive CD8+ T cells from PBMCs. The receptors derive from a man aged 18 to 35 in good health. Some clones in this sample may be carry-over from other donors' samples.

V is TRBV19 and J is TRBJ2-1, with D hard to call. The CDR3 has 13 residues. The germline CDR1 and CDR2 sequences are LNHDA and SQIVND (reference sequence). Trimming left V 3 bases short and J 5 bases short, with 8 bases between. CDR3 in DNA: TGTGCCAGTAGTATTACCAGAAACAATGAGCAGTTCTTC. This gives the protein CASSITRNNEQFF.

The V gene is TRBV2, the J gene TRBJ2-2; 12 bases are a match to TRBD2. The CDR3 has 15 residues. Germline V gene data show CDR1 as SNHLY and CDR2 as FYNNEI. Losses at the gene ends were 9 bases for V and 2 bases for J; bases not matched to a gene: 4. The CDR3 spells CARRTSGTNTGELFF. CDR3 DNA sequence: TGTGCCAGAAGGACTAGCGGGACCAACACCGGGGAGCTGTTTTTT. The variable domain in full, completed from reference TRBV2 and TRBJ2-2, reads EPEVTQTPSHQVTQMGQEVILRCVPISNHLYFYWYRQILGQKVEFLVSFYNNEISEKSEIFDDQFSVERPDGSNFTLKIRSTKLEDSAMYFCARRTSGTNTGELFFGEGSRLTVL.

The rearrangement links TRBV5-1 to TRBJ2-4; D unresolved. Trimming shortened V by 4 bases and J by 0 bases, and 17 bases separated the two germline ends. CDR1 is SGHRS and CDR2 is YFSETQ in the germline V gene. This CDR3 has 17 amino acids. CDR3 in DNA: TGCGCCAGCAGCCCTGGATTCATCACGCTAGCCAAAAACATTCAGTACTTC. Translating it yields CASSPGFITLAKNIQYF.

The V and J genes are TRBV6-1 and TRBJ2-7, with D unresolved. There are 14 residues in the CDR3. Germline V lookup: CDR1 MNHNS, CDR2 SASEGT. Trimming shortened V by 2 bases and J by 2 bases, and 10 bases separated the two germline ends. The chain's CDR3 is CASSESRRTYEQYF. The CDR3 DNA reads TGTGCCAGCAGTGAATCAAGACGCACCTACGAGCAGTACTTC.

The chain's CDR3 is CSVVTGRRETQYF. CDR3 DNA sequence: TGCAGCGTTGTTACGGGTAGGAGGGAGACCCAGTACTTC. The V call is TRBV29-1, the J call TRBJ2-5, with D tentatively TRBD2 (5 bases). The V gene lost 4 bases and the J gene lost 5 bases, with 14 bases spanning the gap. The CDR3 spans 13 residues. CDR1 SQVTM and CDR2 ANQGSEA come from the germline V gene.

This chain joins TRBV14 and TRBJ1-3; D unclear. CDR3 size: 17 residues. Germline V gene sequence: CDR1 SGHDN, CDR2 FVKESK. The germline V and J ends were trimmed by 3 bases and 2 bases, with 17 bases remaining between them. For the CDR3, the DNA is TGTGCCAGCAGCCATCATCCGGGAACACGCACTGGAAACACCATATATTTT. Encoded protein: CASSHHPGTRTGNTIYF.

Concerning this clone: At the DNA level, this CDR3 is encoded by other sequences in the same sample as well. V usage is TRBV7-9 and J usage is TRBJ2-7; D perhaps matches TRBD1 (5 bases). CDR1 is SEHNR, CDR2 FQNEAQ, per germline (reference sequence). The V and J ends lost 5 bases and 5 bases respectively, with 10 bases between them. The CDR3 consists of 12 residues. In DNA form, the CDR3 reads TGTGCCAGCAGCCCTACCAGGGACGAGCAGTACTTC. This translates into CASSPTRDEQYF.

About this clone: The identical CDR3 is also encoded by other nucleotide sequences in the sample. This chain uses TRBV5-1 with TRBJ1-1; maybe TRBD1 (6 bases). The CDR3 runs to 14 residues. CDR1 SGHRS and CDR2 YFSETQ come from the germline V gene. The germline V and J ends were trimmed by 4 bases and 1 base, with 11 bases remaining between them. CDR3 nucleotide sequence: TGCGCCAGCAGCCCGGGGGGCGGGAACACTGAAGCTTTCTTT. It encodes CASSPGGGNTEAFF. Variable domain in full (rest from reference TRBV5-1 and TRBJ1-1): KAGVTQTPRYLIKTRGQQVTLSCSPISGHRSVSWYQQTPGQGLQFLFEYFSETQRNKGNFPGRFSGRQFSNSRSEMNVSTLELGDSALYLCASSPGGGNTEAFFGQGTRLTVV.

In this sample, this clone turned up once. The chain joins TRBV4-3 to TRBJ2-2; 7 bases map to TRBD1. The germline gives CDR1 LGHNA, CDR2 YSLEER. The CDR3 consists of 16 residues. After removal of 0 bases from V and 0 bases from J, the junction contained 1 base not matched to a gene. CDR3 sequence reads: CASSQDGTANTGELFF. DNA for the CDR3: TGCGCCAGCAGCCAAGATGGGACAGCGAACACCGGGGAGCTGTTTTTT.

The rearrangement uses TRBV9 and TRBJ1-5; D is ambiguous. This CDR3 has 22 amino acids. CDR1 is SGDLS, CDR2 YYNGEE, per germline. Trimming pared 4 bases from V and 0 bases from J, leaving 32 bases between. In DNA form, the CDR3 reads TGTGCCAGCAGCCCACTAGGCGGCAAAAATAGGGATGGAAGAAATAGCAATCAGCCCCAGCATTTT. Protein: CASSPLGGKNRDGRNSNQPQHF.

The chain is built from TRBV27 and TRBJ2-2; TRBD2 agrees at 12 bases. The CDR3 runs to 19 residues. Germline CDR1 is MNHEY and CDR2 is SMNVEV (reference sequence). The V segment lost 10 bases and the J segment 5 bases; nucleotides outside the gene matches: 20. The CDR3 is CATPNGLAGQLVGTGELFF. The CDR3, as DNA: TGTGCCACCCCTAATGGACTAGCGGGACAACTGGTCGGGACCGGGGAGCTGTTTTTT.

The chain recombines TRBV28 with TRBJ2-7; perhaps TRBD2 as D (6 bases). The V gene lost 0 bases and the J gene lost 4 bases, with 13 bases spanning the gap. Germline values: CDR1 MDHEN, CDR2 SYDVKM. CDR3 length: 15 amino acids. This CDR3 is CASSLWGGTTYEQYF. The CDR3 DNA reads TGTGCCAGCAGTTTATGGGGGGGAACCACTTACGAGCAGTACTTC.

This chain uses TRBV7-3 with TRBJ2-4; no clear D. This CDR3 is built from 16 residues. Per germline, CDR1 SGHTA and CDR2 FQGTGA. V lost 3 bases and J 5 bases, leaving 17 bases between the germline ends. CDR3: CASSFLNLRLENIQYF. In nucleotides, the CDR3 is TGTGCCAGCAGCTTCCTCAATCTAAGACTGGAAAACATTCAGTACTTC.

The V gene is TRBV28, the J gene TRBJ1-3; D is ambiguous. Germline values: CDR1 MDHEN, CDR2 SYDVKM. This CDR3 is built from 12 residues. The V gene lost 2 bases and the J gene lost 11 bases, with 10 bases spanning the gap. DNA for the CDR3: TGTGCCAGCAGTTTAGGGGTAGTCGCCATATATTTT. Protein sequence: CASSLGVVAIYF.

This rearrangement joins TRBV27 to TRBJ2-5; 9 nucleotides agree with TRBD2. There are 15 residues in the CDR3. V lost 3 bases, J lost 2 bases, and 4 bases stayed unmatched. In germline, CDR1 is MNHEY, CDR2 SMNVEV (reference sequence). CDR3 sequence: CASSFSGRSQETQYF. CDR3 sequence (DNA): TGTGCCAGCAGTTTCAGCGGGAGGTCACAAGAGACCCAGTACTTC.

This clone was detected only once. The rearrangement joins TRBV25-1 to TRBJ2-7, with 10 bases matching TRBD1. The ends lost 5 bases at V and 4 bases at J; junction bases unmatched: 2. The V gene's germline CDR1 is MGHDK and CDR2 SYGVNS. The CDR3 runs to 13 residues. DNA of the CDR3: TGTGCCAGCAGTAGGGGACAGGGGTACGAGCAGTACTTC. The encoded protein is CASSRGQGYEQYF.

This clone was observed a few times. The rearrangement joins TRBV7-9 to TRBJ1-2, with D uncertain. In germline, CDR1 is SEHNR, CDR2 FQNEAQ (reference sequence). The CDR3 is 14 residues long. V was clipped by 2 bases and J by 5 bases, with 12 bases between them. The chain's CDR3 is CASSLREVGYGYTF. Here the CDR3 DNA reads TGTGCCAGCAGCTTACGTGAAGTAGGGTATGGCTACACCTTC.